Listed below are T cell receptor beta chains from one sample, sequenced in a study of shared clonotypes between healthy human individuals. Sequenced by immunoSEQ multiplex PCR; TCRdb stores in-frame clones only, minus some. The table lists about 470,000 clones, 75% to 85% of them singletons. Material: PBMCs. These receptors were collected from a woman aged 40 to 55 in good health. Some clones in this sample may be carry-over from other donors' samples. Both conserved end residues are part of each CDR3. Each record gives: D gene, clone size, V gene, CDR3 length, J gene, CDR3 protein, CDR3 DNA. A D gene is named only where the DNA matches it firmly. Part of the rows lack a size; the others show once, few, many or a class for expanded clones.

TRBD1	.	TRBV6-6	14	TRBJ1-1	CAATGKDWNTEAFF	TGTGCCGCGACAGGGAAGGATTGGAACACTGAAGCTTTCTTT
TRBD2	.	TRBV5-6	12	TRBJ2-7	CASSHLLAEQYF	TGTGCCAGCAGCCACCTACTAGCGGAGCAGTACTTC
.	few	TRBV27	14	TRBJ1-1	CASASRQVPVEAFF	TGTGCCAGCGCCTCCCGACAGGTACCTGTTGAAGCTTTCTTT
TRBD2	many	TRBV7-2	16	TRBJ2-2	CASSPSGSKNTGELFF	TGTGCCAGCAGCCCGAGCGGGAGTAAGAACACCGGGGAGCTGTTTTTT
TRBD1	few	TRBV18	16	TRBJ1-1	CASSPMGTGGDTEAFF	TGTGCCAGCTCACCCATGGGGACAGGGGGGGATACTGAAGCTTTCTTT
.	.	TRBV9	14	TRBJ2-7	CASSVGQGVYEQYF	TGTGCCAGCAGCGTAGGGCAGGGAGTCTACGAGCAGTACTTC
.	.	TRBV5-1	12	TRBJ2-3	CASIGNTDTQYF	TGCGCCAGCATTGGCAACACAGATACGCAGTATTTT
TRBD1	.	TRBV9	14	TRBJ2-1	CASSVGQGGNEQFF	TGTGCCAGCAGCGTCGGACAGGGGGGGAATGAGCAGTTCTTC
TRBD1	.	TRBV18	14	TRBJ2-2	CASQGQPVTGELFF	TGTGCCAGCCAGGGACAGCCGGTCACCGGGGAGCTGTTTTTT
TRBD1	.	TRBV5-1	16	TRBJ2-5	CASSRWGDRTQETQYF	TGCGCCAGCAGCCGTTGGGGGGACAGGACTCAAGAGACCCAGTACTTC
.	.	TRBV7-2	14	TRBJ2-3	CASSLNPRADTQYF	TGTGCCAGCAGCCTCAACCCTAGAGCAGATACGCAGTATTTT
.	many	TRBV19	19	TRBJ2-1	CASTSLPRQRGYYYNEQFF	TGTGCCAGTACCTCGCTCCCGAGACAGAGGGGCTACTACTACAATGAGCAGTTCTTC
.	.	TRBV28	13	TRBJ1-5	CASSLMPNQPQHF	TGTGCCAGCAGTTTAATGCCCAATCAGCCCCAGCATTTT
.	once	TRBV18	13	TRBJ1-2	CASLAGIGYGYTF	TGTGCCAGCTTGGCAGGGATTGGCTATGGCTACACCTTC
.	.	TRBV27	15	TRBJ1-1	CASRRQWRMNTEAFF	TGTGCCAGCCGGAGACAGTGGCGTATGAACACTGAAGCTTTCTTT
.	many	TRBV7-7	14	TRBJ2-5	CASSPVGGEETQYF	TGTGCTAGCAGCCCCGTTGGGGGAGAAGAGACCCAGTACTTC
.	.	TRBV7-9	15	TRBJ2-5	CASSLFGGRDETQYF	TGTGCCAGCAGCCTCTTCGGGGGAAGGGATGAGACCCAGTACTTC
TRBD1	.	TRBV5-1	15	TRBJ1-1	CASSLEGQGNTEAFF	TGCGCCAGCAGCTTGGAAGGACAGGGGAACACTGAAGCTTTCTTT
TRBD2	.	TRBV5-1	16	TRBJ2-4	CASSDSGSFAKNIQYF	TGCGCCAGCAGCGATAGCGGGAGTTTCGCCAAAAACATTCAGTACTTC
.	.	TRBV19	14	TRBJ1-1	CVSNGIGENTEAFF	TGTGTCTCAAATGGGATAGGTGAGAACACTGAAGCTTTCTTT